One sample yielded the 10 T cell receptor beta chains listed below, sequenced in a study of cytotoxic CD8 clonotypes in ibrutinib-treated CLL. This table comes from immunoSEQ multiplex PCR, and its TCRdb copy is limited to in-frame clones, with some not included. This table holds some 290,000 clones, approximately 80% found once. The starting material was PBMCs, obtained before ibrutinib treatment. The receptors come from a human donor with chronic lymphocytic leukemia.

The genes are TRBV5-1 and TRBJ1-2; tentatively, D is TRBD1 (5 bases). With 4 bases removed from V and 2 bases from J, the gap between germline ends came to 15 bases. From germline, CDR1 is SGHRS and CDR2 YFSETQ. The CDR3 consists of 15 residues. The CDR3 nucleotides are TGCGCCAGCAGCCGACATCCGACAGAGAACTATGGCTACACCTTC. Protein: CASSRHPTENYGYTF.

In this sample, this clone turned up once. The rearrangement links TRBV6-1 to TRBJ1-2; 8 nucleotides align to TRBD1. The ends lost 1 base at V and 4 bases at J; junction bases unmatched: 5. In germline, CDR1 is MNHNS, CDR2 SASEGT. CDR3 size: 15 residues. This CDR3 is CASSEGPGGSYGYTF. The CDR3 nucleotides are TGTGCCAGCAGTGAAGGGCCAGGGGGCAGCTATGGCTACACCTTC.

The rearrangement links TRBV5-8 to TRBJ2-7; a weak D match, TRBD1 (7 bases). The J call is in doubt because the DNA end fits TRBJ2-1 better. Germline CDR1 SGHTS, CDR2 YDEGEE. The CDR3 sequence is 20 residues long. The CDR3 DNA reads TGTGCCAGCAGCTTGGTTAAGGGGGCTGGTACGGGAGTAGGAGGGAATGAGCAGTTCTTC. Translation: CASSLVKGAGTGVGGNEQFF.

Only one count was recorded for this clone. This chain links TRBV19 with TRBJ1-5; D is ambiguous. The V and J ends lost 3 bases and 3 bases respectively, with 12 bases between them. The length of the CDR3 is 15 residues. Germline CDR1 is LNHDA and CDR2 is SQIVND (reference sequence). The CDR3 coding sequence is TGTGCCAGTAGTATCTCCGTTGAGTCCAATCAGCCCCAGCATTTT. Its translation: CASSISVESNQPQHF.

This clone was recorded a few times. The CDR3, as DNA: TGTGCCAGCGGTCGCAGGGCGGACTATGGCTACACCTTC. Its translation: CASGRRADYGYTF. The chain is built from TRBV6-1 and TRBJ1-2, with TRBD1 as a possible D gene (5 bases). The V end was cut by 8 bases, the J end by 3 bases, with 13 bases between. Looked up from germline, CDR1 is MNHNS and CDR2 is SASEGT. The CDR3 consists of 13 residues.

The rearrangement uses TRBV28 and TRBJ1-2; possibly TRBD1 for D (6 bases). Germline V CDR1 and CDR2: MDHEN, SYDVKM. V lost 3 bases, J lost 7 bases, and 21 bases lay in between. The CDR3 is 16 residues long. The CDR3 here is CASSLLGTIKSRGYTF. The CDR3 nucleotides read TGTGCCAGCAGTTTGCTGGGGACAATCAAGAGTCGTGGCTACACCTTC.

The V and J genes are TRBV7-9 and TRBJ1-2; 10 positions match TRBD1. There are 15 residues in the CDR3. Germline V gene sequence: CDR1 SEHNR, CDR2 FQNEAQ (reference sequence). The trim removed 8 bases at V and 5 bases at J, leaving 11 bases unmatched. The CDR3 is CASGVETGGGYGYTF. For the CDR3, the DNA is TGTGCCAGCGGCGTCGAGACAGGGGGCGGATATGGCTACACCTTC.

This clone was recorded only once. The V gene is TRBV9, the J gene TRBJ1-2, with D possibly TRBD1 on 5 matching bases. This CDR3 region has 15 residues. The V gene's germline CDR1 is SGDLS and CDR2 YYNGEE. The ends were cut back, 4 bases at V and 4 bases at J, with 17 bases in the middle. This CDR3 is CASSPRGGVGYGYTF. The DNA of the CDR3 is TGTGCCAGCAGCCCCCGGGGAGGGGTAGGCTATGGCTACACCTTC.

The chain has TRBV5-1 and TRBJ2-7; 7 nucleotides match TRBD2. V lost 2 bases to trimming and J lost 6 bases; unmatched junction nucleotides: 8. The V gene's germline CDR1 is SGHRS and CDR2 YFSETQ. This CDR3 is built from 14 residues. The CDR3 sequence: CASSFVMGEGEQYF. The CDR3, as DNA: TGCGCCAGCAGCTTTGTTATGGGGGAGGGCGAGCAGTACTTC.

The chain has TRBV2 and TRBJ2-2; 7 bases align to TRBD2. The germline V gene encodes CDR1 SNHLY and CDR2 FYNNEI. CDR3 length: 16 amino acids. Trimming at V came to 2 bases and at J to 3 bases, leaving 6 bases not matched to a gene. The CDR3 DNA sequence: TGTGCCAGCAGTGAATTTGGGGGGGTCGACACCGGGGAGCTGTTTTTT. Its protein product is CASSEFGGVDTGELFF.